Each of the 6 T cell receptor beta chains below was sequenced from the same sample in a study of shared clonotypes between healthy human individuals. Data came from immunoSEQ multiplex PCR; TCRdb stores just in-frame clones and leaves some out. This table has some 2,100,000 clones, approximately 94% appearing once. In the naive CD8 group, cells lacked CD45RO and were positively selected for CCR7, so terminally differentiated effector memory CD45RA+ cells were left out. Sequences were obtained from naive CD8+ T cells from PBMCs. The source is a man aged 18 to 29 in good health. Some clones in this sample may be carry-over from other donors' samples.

The CDR3 protein is CASSLYRDLSSYEQYF. The CDR3 bases are TGCGCCAGCAGCTTGTACCGGGACTTGAGCTCCTACGAGCAGTACTTC. The chain recombines TRBV5-1 with TRBJ2-7; a possible D gene is TRBD2 (6 bases). Germline V gene data show CDR1 as SGHRS and CDR2 as YFSETQ. This CDR3 contains 16 residues. V was shortened by 1 base and J by 0 bases, with 14 bases between the two germline ends.

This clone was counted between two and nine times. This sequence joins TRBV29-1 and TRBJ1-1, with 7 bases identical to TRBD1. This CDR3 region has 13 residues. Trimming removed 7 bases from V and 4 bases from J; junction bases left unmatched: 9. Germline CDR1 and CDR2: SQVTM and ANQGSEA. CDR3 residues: CSAKQGPFTEAFF. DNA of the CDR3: TGCAGCGCTAAACAGGGGCCCTTCACTGAAGCTTTCTTT.

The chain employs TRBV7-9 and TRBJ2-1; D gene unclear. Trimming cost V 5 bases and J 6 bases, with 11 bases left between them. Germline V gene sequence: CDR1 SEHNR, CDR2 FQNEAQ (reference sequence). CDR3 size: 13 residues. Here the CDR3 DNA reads TGTGCCAGCAGCCCGAGAGCTAGCAATGAGCAGTTCTTC. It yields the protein CASSPRASNEQFF.

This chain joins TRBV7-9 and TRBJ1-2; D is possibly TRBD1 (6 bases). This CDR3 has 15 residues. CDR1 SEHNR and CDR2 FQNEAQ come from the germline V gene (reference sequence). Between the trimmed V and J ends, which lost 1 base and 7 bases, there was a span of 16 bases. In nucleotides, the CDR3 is TGTGCCAGCAGCTTAGGTCAGGGGAGCAGCTCTGGCTACACCTTC. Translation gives CASSLGQGSSSGYTF.

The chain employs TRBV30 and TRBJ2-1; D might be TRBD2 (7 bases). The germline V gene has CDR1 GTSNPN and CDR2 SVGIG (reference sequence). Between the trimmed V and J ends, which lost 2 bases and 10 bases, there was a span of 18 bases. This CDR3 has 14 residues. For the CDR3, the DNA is TGTGCCTGGAGTCTCGAAGCGGGGACAATAGAGCAGTTCTTC. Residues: CAWSLEAGTIEQFF.

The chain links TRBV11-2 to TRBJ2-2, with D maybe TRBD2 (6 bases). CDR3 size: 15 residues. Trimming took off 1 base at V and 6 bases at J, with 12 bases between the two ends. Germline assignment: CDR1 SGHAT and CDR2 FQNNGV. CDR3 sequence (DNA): TGTGCCAGCAGCTTAGGGTACGGGAGTGCCGGGGAGCTGTTTTTT. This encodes CASSLGYGSAGELFF.